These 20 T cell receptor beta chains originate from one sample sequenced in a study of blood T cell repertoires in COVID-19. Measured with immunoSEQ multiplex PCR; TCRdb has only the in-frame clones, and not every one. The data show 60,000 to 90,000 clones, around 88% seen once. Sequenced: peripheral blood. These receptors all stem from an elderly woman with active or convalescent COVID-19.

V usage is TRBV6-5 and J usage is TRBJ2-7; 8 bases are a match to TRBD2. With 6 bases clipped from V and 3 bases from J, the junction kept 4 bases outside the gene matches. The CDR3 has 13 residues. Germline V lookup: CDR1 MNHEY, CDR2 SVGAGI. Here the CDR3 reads CASRGTRNYEQYF. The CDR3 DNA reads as TGTGCCAGCAGAGGGACTAGAAACTACGAGCAGTACTTC.

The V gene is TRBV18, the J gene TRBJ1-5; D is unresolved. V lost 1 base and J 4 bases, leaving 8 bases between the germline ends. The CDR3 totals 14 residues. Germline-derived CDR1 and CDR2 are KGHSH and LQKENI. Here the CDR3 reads CASSPRELNQPQHF. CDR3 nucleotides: TGTGCCAGCTCACCACGGGAGTTAAATCAGCCCCAGCATTTT.

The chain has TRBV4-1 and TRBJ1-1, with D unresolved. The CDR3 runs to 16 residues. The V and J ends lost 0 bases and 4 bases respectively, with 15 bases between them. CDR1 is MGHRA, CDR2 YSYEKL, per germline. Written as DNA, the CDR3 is TGCGCCAGCAGCCAAGATCTGGGGATCCGGGGCACTGAAGCTTTCTTT. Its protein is CASSQDLGIRGTEAFF.

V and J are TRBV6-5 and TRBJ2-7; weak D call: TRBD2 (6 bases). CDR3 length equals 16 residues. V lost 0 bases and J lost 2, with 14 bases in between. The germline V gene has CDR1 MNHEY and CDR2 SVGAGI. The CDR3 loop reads CASSYSWGDVPYEQYF. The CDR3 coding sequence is TGTGCCAGCAGTTACTCGTGGGGGGACGTCCCCTACGAGCAGTACTTC.

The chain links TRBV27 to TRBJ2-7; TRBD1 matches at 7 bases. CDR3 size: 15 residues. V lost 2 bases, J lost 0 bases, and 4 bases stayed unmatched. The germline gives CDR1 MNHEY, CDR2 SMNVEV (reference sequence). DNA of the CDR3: TGTGCCAGCAGTTTACAGGACAGGAGCTCCTACGAGCAGTACTTC. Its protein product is CASSLQDRSSYEQYF.

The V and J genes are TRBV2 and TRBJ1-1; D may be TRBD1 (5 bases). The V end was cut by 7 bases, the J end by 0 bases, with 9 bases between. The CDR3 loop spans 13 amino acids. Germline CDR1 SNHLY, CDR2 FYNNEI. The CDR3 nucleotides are TGTGCCAGCAAGGTACAGGTGAACACTGAAGCTTTCTTT. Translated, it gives CASKVQVNTEAFF.

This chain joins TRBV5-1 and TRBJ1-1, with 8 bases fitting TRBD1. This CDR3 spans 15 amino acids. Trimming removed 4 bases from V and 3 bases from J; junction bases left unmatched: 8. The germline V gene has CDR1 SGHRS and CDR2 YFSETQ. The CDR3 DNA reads TGCGCCAGCAGCCCCCTAGCAGGGGGCCACACTGAAGCTTTCTTT. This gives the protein CASSPLAGGHTEAFF.

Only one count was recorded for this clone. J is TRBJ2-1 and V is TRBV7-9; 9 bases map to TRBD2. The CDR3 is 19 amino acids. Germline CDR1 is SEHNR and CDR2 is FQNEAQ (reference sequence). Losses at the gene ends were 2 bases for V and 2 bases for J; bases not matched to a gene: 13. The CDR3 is CASSLSLGSGGLAYNEQFF. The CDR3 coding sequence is TGTGCCAGCAGCTTATCCTTGGGGAGCGGGGGGCTGGCCTACAATGAGCAGTTCTTC.

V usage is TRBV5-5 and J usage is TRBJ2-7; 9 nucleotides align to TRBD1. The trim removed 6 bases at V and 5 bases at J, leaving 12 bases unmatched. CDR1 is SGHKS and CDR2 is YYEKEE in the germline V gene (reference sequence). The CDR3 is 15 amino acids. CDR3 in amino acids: CASTPVQGAQNEQYF. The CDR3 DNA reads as TGTGCCAGCACCCCGGTACAGGGGGCACAAAACGAGCAGTACTTC.

The CDR3 protein is CAISETGQGNSPLHF. The CDR3 nucleotides are TGTGCCATCAGTGAGACGGGACAGGGAAATTCACCCCTCCACTTT. The rearrangement uses TRBV10-3 and TRBJ1-6, with TRBD1 matching over 9 bases. V dropped 2 bases and J dropped 7; count of bases not matched to a gene: 3. The CDR3 sequence is 15 residues long. Germline CDR1 reads ENHRY; CDR2 reads SYGVKD.

The CDR3 DNA reads as TGTGCCAGCAGCTTAGTGCGGGGGGACACAGATACGCAGTATTTT. It translates to CASSLVRGDTDTQYF. The chain employs TRBV7-6 and TRBJ2-3, with 8 bases aligning to TRBD2. CDR3 length: 15 residues. Germline CDR1 reads SGHVS; CDR2 reads FNYEAQ. The V segment lost 1 base and the J segment 2 bases; nucleotides outside the gene matches: 2. The full variable domain, its missing parts supplied by reference TRBV7-6 and TRBJ2-3, is GAGVSQSPRYKVTKRGQDVALRCDPISGHVSLYWYRQALGQGPEFLTYFNYEAQQDKSGLPNDRFSAERPEGSISTLTIQRTEQRDSAMYRCASSLVRGDTDTQYFGPGTRLTVL.

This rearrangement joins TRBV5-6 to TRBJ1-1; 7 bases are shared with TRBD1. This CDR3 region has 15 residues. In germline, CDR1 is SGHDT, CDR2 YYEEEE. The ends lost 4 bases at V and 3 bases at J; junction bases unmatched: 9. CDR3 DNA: TGTGCCAGCAGCGGTGCTAGGGACAGTCACACTGAAGCTTTCTTT. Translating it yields CASSGARDSHTEAFF.

The CDR3, as DNA: TGTGCCAGCAGCTTAGTGGCTAGCGGGCCCTCCTACGAGCAGTACTTC. As protein: CASSLVASGPSYEQYF. This chain uses TRBV13 with TRBJ2-7; 8 bases align to TRBD2. The germline gives CDR1 PRHDT, CDR2 FYEKMQ (reference sequence). Germline trimming cut 1 base from V and 0 bases from J; bases unmatched to any gene: 5. The CDR3 has 16 amino acids.

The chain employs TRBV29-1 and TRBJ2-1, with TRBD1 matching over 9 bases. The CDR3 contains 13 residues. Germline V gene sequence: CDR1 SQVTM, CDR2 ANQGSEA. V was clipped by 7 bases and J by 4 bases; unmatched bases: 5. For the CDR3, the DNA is TGCAGCGGGGACAGGGAGGGGTACAATGAGCAGTTCTTC. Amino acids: CSGDREGYNEQFF.

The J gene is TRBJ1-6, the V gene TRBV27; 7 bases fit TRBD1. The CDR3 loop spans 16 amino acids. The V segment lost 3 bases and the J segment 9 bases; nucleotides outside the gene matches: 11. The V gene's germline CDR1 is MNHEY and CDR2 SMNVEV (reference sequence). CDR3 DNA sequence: TGTGCCAGCAGTTTCCTCGGGACAGCCCGCCTTTCACCCCTCCACTTT. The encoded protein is CASSFLGTARLSPLHF.

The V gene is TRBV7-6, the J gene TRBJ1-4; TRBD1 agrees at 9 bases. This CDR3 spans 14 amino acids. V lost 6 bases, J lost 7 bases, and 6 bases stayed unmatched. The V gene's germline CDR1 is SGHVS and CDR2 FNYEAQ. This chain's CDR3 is CASSPGQGSEKLFF. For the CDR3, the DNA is TGTGCCAGCAGTCCGGGACAGGGTTCTGAAAAACTGTTTTTT.

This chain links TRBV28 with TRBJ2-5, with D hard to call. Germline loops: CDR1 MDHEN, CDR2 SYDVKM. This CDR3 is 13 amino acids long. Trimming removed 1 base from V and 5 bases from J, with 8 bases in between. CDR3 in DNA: TGTGCCAGCAGTTTATCCCCCCGGGAGACCCAGTACTTC. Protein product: CASSLSPRETQYF.

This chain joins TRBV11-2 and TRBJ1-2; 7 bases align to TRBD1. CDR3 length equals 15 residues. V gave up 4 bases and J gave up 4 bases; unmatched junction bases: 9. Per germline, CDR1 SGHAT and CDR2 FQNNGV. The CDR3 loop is CASSSTGILGYGYTF. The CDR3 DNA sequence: TGTGCCAGCAGCTCGACAGGGATCCTAGGCTATGGCTACACCTTC.

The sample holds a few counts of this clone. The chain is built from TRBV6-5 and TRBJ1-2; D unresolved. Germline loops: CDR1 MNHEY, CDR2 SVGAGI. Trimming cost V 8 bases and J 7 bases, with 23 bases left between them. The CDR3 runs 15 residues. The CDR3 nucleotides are TGTGCCAGCCCCCCCCGTAACTTTCGAGAGGGTGGCTACACCTTC. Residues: CASPPRNFREGGYTF.

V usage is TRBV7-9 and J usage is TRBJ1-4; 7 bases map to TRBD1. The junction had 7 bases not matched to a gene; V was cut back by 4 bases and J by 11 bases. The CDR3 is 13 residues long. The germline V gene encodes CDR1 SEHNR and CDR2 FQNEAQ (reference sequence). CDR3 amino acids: CASSSTEGAKLFF. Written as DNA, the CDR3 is TGTGCCAGCAGCTCCACGGAGGGGGCCAAACTGTTTTTT.